This T cell receptor beta chain is from a study of blood T cell repertoires in COVID-19. V gave up 2 bases and J gave up 8 bases, with 12 bases separating them. The CDR3 totals 13 residues. CDR1 and CDR2 (germline): MNHEY, SMNVEV (reference sequence). TCRdb's table, derived via immunoSEQ multiplex PCR, lists solely in-frame clones and lacks some. The sample contains some 200,000 clones, roughly 80% of which appear only once. This TCR was recovered from a man in his 60s with COVID-19, enrolled during active disease. The genes are TRBV27 and TRBJ1-2, with D tentatively TRBD1 (5 bases). The source material was peripheral blood. DNA for the CDR3: TGTGCCAGCAGTTTACAGGGAAATAGCGGCTACACCTTC. This gives the protein CASSLQGNSGYTF.